This passage covers 10 T cell receptor beta chains from one sample sequenced in a study of monozygotic twins with inflammatory bowel disease. Reprocessing the 5' RACE reads, TCRdb reports a single entry for every CDR3 protein and omits DNA. The table lists approximately 400,000 distinct CDR3 sequences. The sample comprised blood. The receptors were gathered from a human donor with ulcerative colitis or Crohn's disease, or a healthy co-twin of an affected twin (not recorded which).

The chain combines TRBV20-1 with TRBJ1-1; the TRBD1 assignment by TCRdb is unverifiable without DNA. The length of the CDR3 is 15 residues. The germline gives CDR1 DFQATT, CDR2 SNEGSKA (reference sequence). The CDR3 sequence is CSARSSGQGVLIAFF.

V gene TRBV7-9 combines with J gene TRBJ2-5; TCRdb lists TRBD2, though no DNA is available to test this call. CDR1 is SEHNR and CDR2 is FQNEAQ in the germline V gene (reference sequence). The CDR3 is 15 residues long. CDR3 in amino acids: CASSLNGASQETQYF.

The J gene is TRBJ2-7, the V gene TRBV28; there is no DNA to check the TCRdb D call of TRBD1. The CDR3 extends over 15 amino acids. The germline V gene encodes CDR1 MDHEN and CDR2 SYDVKM. The CDR3 region is CASSLTGGSPYEQYF.

This chain connects TRBV28 to TRBJ1-2. The length of the CDR3 is 14 residues. Germline CDR1 MDHEN, CDR2 SYDVKM. The CDR3 here is CASSLLGRNGGYTF.

The chain joins TRBV12-3 or TRBV12-4 to TRBJ2-7; TCRdb proposes TRBD1, but this gene call is untestable without DNA. CDR3 length: 12 residues. The CDR3 reads CASSPTMGVQYF.

The CDR3 loop is CASSLVLGKAFF. The chain employs TRBV11-2 and TRBJ1-1. The germline gives CDR1 SGHAT, CDR2 FQNNGV. CDR3 length: 12 amino acids. Full variable domain (remainder filled in from reference TRBV11-2 and TRBJ1-1): EAGVAQSPRYKIIEKRQSVAFWCNPISGHATLYWYQQILGQGPKLLIQFQNNGVVDDSQLPKDRFSAERLKGVDSTLKIQPAKLEDSAVYLCASSLVLGKAFFGQGTRLTVV.

The J gene is TRBJ2-5, the V gene TRBV28; TCRdb picks TRBD1, but there is no DNA to check that call. The germline gives CDR1 MDHEN, CDR2 SYDVKM. CDR3 size: 14 residues. The CDR3 region is CASSASGGPETQYF.

The rearrangement links TRBV7-2 to TRBJ2-2; the D call from TCRdb, TRBD2, cannot be confirmed without DNA. CDR1 and CDR2 (germline): SGHTA, FQGNSA. The CDR3 spans 16 residues. CDR3 amino acids: CASSVSGGQNTGELFF.

This chain connects TRBV5-6 to TRBJ1-6. This CDR3 is built from 16 residues. Germline V gene sequence: CDR1 SGHDT, CDR2 YYEEEE. CDR3 region: CASSLRSSSYNSPLHF.

V is TRBV5-1 and J is TRBJ2-2. Germline CDR1 SGHRS, CDR2 YFSETQ. The CDR3 has 15 residues. This CDR3 reads CASTLGGLHTGELFF.